Listed here are 32 T cell receptor beta chains from one sample, sequenced in a study of blood T cell repertoires in COVID-19. Data came from immunoSEQ multiplex PCR; TCRdb stores just in-frame clones and leaves some out. Among some 300,000 clones listed, roughly 90% were seen once. The material sequenced was PBMCs or T cells enriched from blood (not recorded which). Receptors were obtained from a woman aged 30 to 39 who had recovered from COVID-19.

The chain's CDR3 is CASSSHSGGRNEQFF. The CDR3 DNA sequence: TGTGCCAGCAGTTCCCATAGCGGGGGCCGGAATGAGCAGTTCTTC. The chain joins TRBV28 to TRBJ2-1, with 9 bases identical to TRBD2. Germline CDR1 is MDHEN and CDR2 is SYDVKM. V lost 4 bases and J lost 7; bases outside the gene matches: 8. The CDR3 covers 15 residues.

The J gene is TRBJ1-1, the V gene TRBV5-1; D perhaps matches TRBD1 (5 bases). Germline V gene data show CDR1 as SGHRS and CDR2 as YFSETQ. The CDR3 extends over 15 amino acids. The V end lost 2 bases, the J end lost 1 base, and 12 bases lay between the germline ends. CDR3 DNA: TGCGCCAGCAGCTTCCTGGGGCAGCCGAACACTGAAGCTTTCTTT. It encodes CASSFLGQPNTEAFF.

This rearrangement joins TRBV30 to TRBJ1-5; D is perhaps TRBD1 (6 bases). The CDR3 has 16 residues. The germline CDR1 and CDR2 sequences are GTSNPN and SVGIG (reference sequence). V was trimmed by 2 bases and J by 1 base, leaving 15 bases between them. CDR3 sequence: CAWSPTGGPSNQPQHF. In nucleotides, the CDR3 is TGTGCCTGGAGTCCGACAGGAGGTCCAAGCAATCAGCCCCAGCATTTT.

This clone turned up a few times. The rearrangement uses TRBV14 and TRBJ1-2; the D gene is possibly TRBD1 (5 bases). Germline V gives CDR1 SGHDN, CDR2 FVKESK. This CDR3 comprises 13 residues. V gave up 3 bases and J gave up 1 base, with 6 bases separating them. Here the CDR3 DNA reads TGTGCCAGCAGCCAGGGGCTTAACTATGGCTACACCTTC. Its translation: CASSQGLNYGYTF.

The CDR3 DNA follows: TGTGCCAGCAGTCCGGGGGGGGCGTTAGCCAAAAACATTCAGTACTTC. This sequence encodes CASSPGGALAKNIQYF. This chain links TRBV28 with TRBJ2-4; 8 bases agree with TRBD2. The CDR3 has 16 residues. The J segment lost 0 bases and the V segment lost 5 bases, leaving 6 bases of the junction unmatched. Germline values: CDR1 MDHEN, CDR2 SYDVKM.

The rearrangement links TRBV5-1 to TRBJ1-6; no clear D gene. Germline V CDR1 and CDR2: SGHRS, YFSETQ. The CDR3 is 14 amino acids. Trimming pared 1 base from V and 5 bases from J, leaving 7 bases between. The CDR3 DNA reads as TGCGCCAGCAGCTTGAACGGGGATAATTCACCCCTCCACTTT. This sequence encodes CASSLNGDNSPLHF.

The J gene is TRBJ1-6, the V gene TRBV25-1, with 9 bases identical to TRBD1. Germline loops: CDR1 MGHDK, CDR2 SYGVNS. The junction had 6 bases not matched to a gene; V was cut back by 4 bases and J by 8 bases. The CDR3 extends over 15 amino acids. CDR3 protein: CASSGPGQGYSPLHF. The DNA of the CDR3 is TGTGCCAGCAGTGGCCCGGGACAGGGTTATTCACCCCTCCACTTT. Based on the CDR3 plus reference TRBV25-1 and TRBJ1-6, the full variable domain is EADIYQTPRYLVIGTGKKITLECSQTMGHDKMYWYQQDPGMELHLIHYSYGVNSTEKGDLSSESTVSRIRTEHFPLTLESARPSHTSQYLCASSGPGQGYSPLHFGNGTRLTVT.

V is TRBV19 and J is TRBJ2-2, with D maybe TRBD2 (6 bases). V was shortened by 8 bases and J by 2 bases, with 15 bases between the two germline ends. The CDR3 covers 15 residues. Germline V CDR1 and CDR2: LNHDA, SQIVND (reference sequence). This CDR3 reads CASSLSGLNTGELFF. Written as DNA, the CDR3 is TGTGCCAGTTCTCTCTCGGGACTTAACACCGGGGAGCTGTTTTTT.

The rearrangement joins TRBV5-5 to TRBJ1-2, with a possible D match to TRBD1 (6 bases). The germline CDR1 and CDR2 sequences are SGHKS and YYEKEE (reference sequence). V was shortened by 0 bases and J by 5 bases, with 8 bases between the two germline ends. The CDR3 covers 13 residues. CDR3 DNA: TGTGCCAGCAGCTTGGCCCAGGGGTATGGCTACACCTTC. Translation: CASSLAQGYGYTF.

This clone was seen just once. The chain uses TRBV15 and TRBJ1-3; 9 nucleotides match TRBD1. The ends lost 5 bases at V and 1 base at J; junction bases unmatched: 6. Germline values: CDR1 LNHNV, CDR2 YYDKDF (reference sequence). The CDR3 totals 16 residues. CDR3 nucleotides: TGTGCCACCAGCCTACCGACAGGGGGTTCTGGAAACACCATATATTTT. Encoded protein: CATSLPTGGSGNTIYF. The full variable domain, with the rest looked up from reference TRBV15 and TRBJ1-3, is DAMVIQNPRYQVTQFGKPVTLSCSQTLNHNVMYWYQQKSSQAPKLLFHYYDKDFNNEADTPDNFQSRRPNTSFCFLDIRSPGLGDTAMYLCATSLPTGGSGNTIYFGEGSWLTVV.

DNA of the CDR3: TGTGCCAGCAGCAGGGACAGATGGGGCTATGGCTACACCTTC. Translated: CASSRDRWGYGYTF. The chain couples TRBV5-6 to TRBJ1-2; the match to TRBD1 covers 7 bases. Per the germline V gene, CDR1 is SGHDT and CDR2 is YYEEEE. This CDR3 region has 14 residues. Trimming removed 4 bases from V and 4 bases from J; junction bases left unmatched: 7. Full variable domain (rest looked up from reference TRBV5-6 and TRBJ1-2): DAGVTQSPTHLIKTRGQQVTLRCSPKSGHDTVSWYQQALGQGPQFIFQYYEEEERQRGNFPDRFSGHQFPNYSSELNVNALLLGDSALYLCASSRDRWGYGYTFGSGTRLTVV.

The CDR3 loop is CAISDNQETQYF. The CDR3 nucleotides read TGTGCCATCAGTGACAACCAAGAGACCCAGTACTTC. The genes are TRBV10-3 and TRBJ2-5; D ambiguous. CDR1 is ENHRY, CDR2 SYGVKD, per germline. Trimming removed 3 bases at V and 0 bases at J, with 2 bases between. The CDR3 loop spans 12 amino acids.

The chain uses TRBV7-9 and TRBJ1-4; no reliable D call. Trimming cost V 3 bases and J 4 bases, with 9 bases left between them. CDR1 and CDR2 from the germline V gene are SEHNR and FQNEAQ (reference sequence). The CDR3 extends over 14 amino acids. CDR3 region: CASSFTVGNEKLFF. The DNA for the CDR3 is TGTGCCAGCAGCTTTACAGTGGGTAATGAAAAACTGTTTTTT.

CDR3 residues: CASSEPGTDTQYF. CDR3 bases: TGTGCCAGCAGTGAGCCAGGCACAGATACGCAGTATTTT. The chain carries TRBV2 and TRBJ2-3, with D unclear. There are 13 residues in the CDR3. The germline CDR1 and CDR2 sequences are SNHLY and FYNNEI. V gave up 3 bases and J gave up 1 base, with 5 bases separating them.

The chain employs TRBV5-1 and TRBJ1-2, with 7 bases matching TRBD1. This CDR3 is 17 amino acids long. Germline V gene lookup returns CDR1 SGHRS and CDR2 YFSETQ. The trim removed 0 bases at V and 4 bases at J, leaving 12 bases unmatched. DNA of the CDR3: TGCGCCAGCAGCTTGGTAGCCGGACAGGCGAATAGCTATGGCTACACCTTC. Its protein product is CASSLVAGQANSYGYTF.

The chain links TRBV6-1 to TRBJ1-2; D is uncertain. The V end was cut by 1 base, the J end by 4 bases, with 7 bases between. The CDR3 length is 13 residues. In germline, CDR1 is MNHNS, CDR2 SASEGT. CDR3 nucleotides: TGTGCCAGCAGTGAAGGAGAGGGCTATGGCTACACCTTC. Amino acids: CASSEGEGYGYTF.

The rearrangement links TRBV6-5 to TRBJ1-4; D gene uncertain. The length of the CDR3 is 11 residues. Germline V gene data show CDR1 as MNHEY and CDR2 as SVGAGI. V dropped 6 bases and J dropped 5 bases, with 4 bases sitting between them. CDR3 amino acids: CASSRNEKLFF. The CDR3 coding sequence is TGTGCCAGCAGCAGGAATGAAAAACTGTTTTTT.

The chain uses TRBV7-6 and TRBJ1-2; D remains unclear. The germline CDR1 and CDR2 sequences are SGHVS and FNYEAQ. This CDR3 has 12 amino acids. V dropped 6 bases and J dropped 5 bases, with 10 bases sitting between them. DNA for the CDR3: TGTGCCAGCAGTTCCGACGGGTATGGCTACACCTTC. Amino acids: CASSSDGYGYTF.

This chain links TRBV29-1 with TRBJ2-1, with D possibly TRBD2 on 6 matching bases. The germline V and J ends were trimmed by 8 bases and 2 bases, with 13 bases remaining between them. The CDR3 is made up of 13 amino acids. Germline lookup yields CDR1 SQVTM and CDR2 ANQGSEA. The CDR3: CSSGGAAYNEQFF. The CDR3 coding sequence is TGCAGCTCCGGAGGGGCCGCCTACAATGAGCAGTTCTTC.

The rearrangement uses TRBV4-1 and TRBJ2-3; 9 positions agree with TRBD2. The CDR3 length is 16 residues. The germline gives CDR1 MGHRA, CDR2 YSYEKL. With V trimmed by 7 bases and J by 3 bases, 11 bases remained unmatched. The CDR3 region has the DNA TGCGCCAGCACCCTCGGAGTAGCGGGGGTGACAGATACGCAGTATTTT. It is translated as CASTLGVAGVTDTQYF.

The chain has TRBV28 and TRBJ2-1, with 8 bases aligning to TRBD1. This CDR3 contains 18 residues. Germline CDR1 MDHEN, CDR2 SYDVKM. V dropped 2 bases and J dropped 0; count of bases not matched to a gene: 9. The CDR3 DNA reads as TGTGCCAGCAGTTTAAGGTTGAGACAGGGGTACTCCTACAATGAGCAGTTCTTC. The encoded protein is CASSLRLRQGYSYNEQFF.

The chain carries TRBV16 and TRBJ2-2; 7 bases fit TRBD1. The length of the CDR3 is 13 residues. V dropped 1 base and J dropped 10; count of bases not matched to a gene: 3. The V gene's germline CDR1 is KGHSY and CDR2 FQNENV. Written as DNA, the CDR3 is TGTGCCAGCAGCCAATGGGACAGTAAGGAGCTGTTTTTT. Protein product: CASSQWDSKELFF.

The chain recombines TRBV10-3 with TRBJ1-1; the D gene is possibly TRBD1 (6 bases). The V gene lost 7 bases and the J gene lost 4 bases, with 19 bases spanning the gap. The CDR3 loop spans 15 amino acids. Germline CDR1 is ENHRY and CDR2 is SYGVKD. The CDR3 here is CAITAGPGARTEAFF. The CDR3 region has the DNA TGTGCCATCACGGCAGGGCCAGGGGCCCGCACTGAAGCTTTCTTT.

This clone was counted many times. The CDR3 nucleotides read TGTGCCAGCAGCTTAACCGGGGGGCGGTACGAGCAGTACTTC. As protein: CASSLTGGRYEQYF. The chain links TRBV7-2 to TRBJ2-7, with D tentatively TRBD2 (7 bases). CDR1 and CDR2 (germline): SGHTA, FQGNSA. CDR3 length: 14 residues. The ends were cut back, 2 bases at V and 4 bases at J, with 12 bases in the middle.

This clone was seen a few times. The chain carries TRBV5-8 and TRBJ2-1; the match to TRBD1 covers 7 bases. V shed 0 bases and J 1 base; nucleotides not matched to a gene: 7. CDR1 is SGHTS, CDR2 YDEGEE, per germline. This CDR3 is built from 17 residues. CDR3 region: CASSLAAGGISYNEQFF. CDR3 DNA sequence: TGTGCCAGCAGCTTGGCGGCAGGGGGTATATCCTACAATGAGCAGTTCTTC.

Here the CDR3 reads CASSQVQGLNEQYF. The CDR3 DNA reads TGCGCCAGCAGCCAAGTGCAGGGTTTAAACGAGCAGTACTTC. This rearrangement joins TRBV4-1 to TRBJ2-7; D perhaps matches TRBD1 (5 bases). The ends were cut back, 1 base at V and 5 bases at J, with 12 bases in the middle. CDR1 is MGHRA and CDR2 is YSYEKL in the germline V gene. The CDR3 totals 14 residues.

The chain uses TRBV7-9 and TRBJ2-1; tentatively, D is TRBD2 (6 bases). The CDR3 consists of 15 residues. Germline V gene data show CDR1 as SEHNR and CDR2 as FQNEAQ (reference sequence). V lost 5 bases to trimming and J lost 10 bases, with 21 bases between them. This CDR3 is CASSPSFGGVDEQFF. Written as DNA, the CDR3 is TGTGCCAGCAGCCCCTCCTTTGGAGGGGTCGACGAGCAGTTCTTC.

V is TRBV5-4 and J is TRBJ2-7; 10 bases fit TRBD1. Germline loops: CDR1 SGHNT, CDR2 YYREEE (reference sequence). The CDR3 runs to 14 residues. The J segment lost 7 bases and the V segment lost 3 bases, leaving 7 bases of the junction unmatched. In nucleotides, the CDR3 is TGTGCCAGCAGCTCTCCCGGGACAGGGGAGGAGCAGTACTTC. Encoded protein: CASSSPGTGEEQYF. The full variable domain, its missing parts supplied by reference TRBV5-4 and TRBJ2-7, is ETGVTQSPTHLIKTRGQQVTLRCSSQSGHNTVSWYQQALGQGPQFIFQYYREEENGRGNFPPRFSGLQFPNYSSELNVNALELDDSALYLCASSSPGTGEEQYFGPGTRLTVT.

V and J are TRBV4-1 and TRBJ2-7, with D possibly TRBD2 on 5 matching bases. V was shortened by 1 base and J by 6 bases, with 16 bases between the two germline ends. This CDR3 is 15 amino acids long. Germline V gene sequence: CDR1 MGHRA, CDR2 YSYEKL. The CDR3 DNA is TGCGCCAGCAGCCAAGGGGCGGCTAGCCGCTCCGAGCAGTACTTC. This gives the protein CASSQGAASRSEQYF.

This clone was recorded only once. The V and J genes are TRBV27 and TRBJ1-1, with a possible D match to TRBD1 (5 bases). The CDR3 loop spans 16 amino acids. Germline CDR1 and CDR2: MNHEY and SMNVEV (reference sequence). V shed 3 bases and J shed 3 bases, with 17 bases lying between them. The CDR3 sequence is CASSLVPTWGDTEAFF. The CDR3 DNA reads TGTGCCAGCAGTTTGGTCCCGACCTGGGGGGACACTGAAGCTTTCTTT.

This clone came up once. The rearrangement uses TRBV28 and TRBJ1-6; 8 bases are a match to TRBD1. The CDR3 is 17 residues long. From germline, CDR1 is MDHEN and CDR2 SYDVKM. Trimming removed 6 bases from V and 0 bases from J; junction bases left unmatched: 7. In nucleotides, the CDR3 is TGTGCCAGCAGCCGTGGACAGGGTGGCTCCTATAATTCACCCCTCCACTTT. Translating gives CASSRGQGGSYNSPLHF.

The gene calls are TRBV27 and TRBJ1-1; tentatively, D is TRBD1 (6 bases). Germline V gives CDR1 MNHEY, CDR2 SMNVEV (reference sequence). The ends were cut back, 0 bases at V and 4 bases at J, with 15 bases in the middle. This CDR3 comprises 16 residues. The DNA of the CDR3 is TGTGCCAGCAGTTTATCAACGGCAACAGGGCCCACTGAAGCTTTCTTT. It yields the protein CASSLSTATGPTEAFF.